This T cell receptor beta chain originates from a study of CD8 T cells in Susac syndrome. Study results and limitations: The study acknowledged a relatively small number of individuals in its TCR sequencing and HLA analysis.

The CDR3 sequence is 16 residues long. In germline, CDR1 is MNHEY, CDR2 SMNVEV (reference sequence). The ends were cut back, 6 bases at V and 1 base at J, with 18 bases in the middle. Concerning this clonotype itself: Its antigen is as yet unknown.

Random hexamers were used to reverse transcribe about 0.5 to 1 ug of RNA. With immunoSEQ multiplex PCR, TCR beta CDR3 was amplified across 54 Vbeta and 13 Jbeta. TCRdb independently ran MiXCR on the immunoSEQ multiplex PCR reads; one entry per CDR3 protein. The data contain some 200,000 distinct CDR3 sequences, more than 85% of them seen just once; the ten biggest clones take up around 0.13%. The gene calls are TRBV27 and TRBJ1-1, with a weak D call TRBD1 (5 bases). The receptor was isolated from a human donor with multiple sclerosis. The sample consisted of CD8+ T cells from PBMCs. The CDR3 DNA reads as TGTGCCAGCAGATTTGCGGGAGGGGCTGGGAACACTGAAGCTTTCTTT. Translating it yields CASRFAGGAGNTEAFF.